One sample yielded the 25 T cell receptor beta chains listed below, sequenced in a study of human T cells and chemical hapten exposure (dated by TCRdb to the early 2020s). Library preparation employed RACE. TCRdb shows the sequencer as NextSeq 500. Starting from the raw public reads, TCRdb applied fastp trimming at Q25, assembled clones with MiXCR and retained in-frame beta chains. Rows with a matching CDR3 protein are joined into one entry that keeps the most common DNA and genes. The sample table contains about 380,000 distinct CDR3 sequences; only one count was recorded for about 5.1% of them. Clones ranked in the top ten supply about 2.5% of the sample. Sample time point, as interpreted from the label and publication: pre-sensitization, week 0. The label giving this sample's treatment or condition can be read as: therapeutic diphenylcyclopropenone sensitization with weekly scalp DPC. The sequencing here drew on whole blood, taken in connection with sensitization to the hapten diphenylcyclopropenone (DPC). The receptors stem from a woman aged 50 to 60 with alopecia areata. Some clones in this sample may be carry-over from other donors' samples.

Ten or more counts support this clonotype. CDR3 loop: CAWSHRGRQFF. CDR3 nucleotides: TGTGCCTGGAGTCACAGGGGCCGTCAGTTCTTC. The V and J genes are TRBV30 and TRBJ2-1; 7 bases map to TRBD1. The junction had 5 bases not matched to a gene; V was cut back by 2 bases and J by 13 bases. Germline values: CDR1 GTSNPN, CDR2 SVGIG (reference sequence). The CDR3 covers 11 residues.

This clonotype has just a few counts. This chain links TRBV7-6 with TRBJ2-2, with D maybe TRBD1 (6 bases). This CDR3 spans 14 amino acids. V lost 1 base and J 7 bases, leaving 10 bases between the germline ends. CDR1 SGHVS and CDR2 FNYEAQ come from the germline V gene. This chain's CDR3 is CASSLGDIHGELFF. Written as DNA, the CDR3 is TGTGCCAGCAGCTTAGGGGACATCCACGGGGAGCTGTTTTTT.

The rearrangement uses TRBV20-1 and TRBJ1-5; unclear D gene. V lost 3 bases, J lost 3 bases, and 9 bases lay in between. The CDR3 runs to 13 residues. CDR1 and CDR2 from the germline V gene are DFQATT and SNEGSKA (reference sequence). The CDR3, as DNA: TGCAGTGCTAGTGAGGGCCACAATCAGCCCCAGCATTTT. This gives the protein CSASEGHNQPQHF.

This clonotype appeared many times. V gene TRBV12-3 or TRBV12-4 combines with J gene TRBJ2-7; TRBD2 agrees at 7 bases. This CDR3 contains 15 residues. Trimming cost V 2 bases and J 3 bases; bases outside gene matches: 7. The CDR3 reads CASSLLAGAFYEQYF. CDR3 nucleotide sequence: TGTGCCAGCAGTTTACTCGCGGGAGCGTTCTACGAGCAGTACTTC.

This chain links TRBV9 with TRBJ2-5, with D perhaps TRBD1 (7 bases). V dropped 0 bases and J dropped 5 bases, with 14 bases sitting between them. Germline CDR1 and CDR2: SGDLS and YYNGEE. The CDR3 covers 15 residues. The CDR3 loop reads CASSVGTGAGETQYF. DNA of the CDR3: TGTGCCAGCAGCGTAGGAACAGGGGCGGGGGAGACCCAGTACTTC. The complete variable domain, with remaining parts taken from reference TRBV9 and TRBJ2-5, reads DSGVTQTPKHLITATGQRVTLRCSPRSGDLSVYWYQQSLDQGLQFLIQYYNGEERAKGNILERFSAQQFPDLHSELNLSSLELGDSALYFCASSVGTGAGETQYFGPGTRLLVL.

CDR3 region: CASRLSGGLPTDTQYF. The DNA of the CDR3 is TGTGCCAGTAGGCTATCCGGAGGACTACCCACAGATACGCAGTATTTT. The chain carries TRBV19 and TRBJ2-3; a weak D match, TRBD2 (6 bases). This CDR3 contains 16 residues. V was shortened by 6 bases and J by 2 bases, with 18 bases between the two germline ends. CDR1 is LNHDA and CDR2 is SQIVND in the germline V gene (reference sequence).

There are many counts of this clonotype. The rearrangement links TRBV28 to TRBJ2-3, with 8 bases aligning to TRBD1. V shed 4 bases and J 2 bases; nucleotides not matched to a gene: 14. CDR3 length: 18 residues. Germline lookup yields CDR1 MDHEN and CDR2 SYDVKM. CDR3 sequence (DNA): TGTGCCAGCAGTTGGGGCTTGGGGACAGGTCCGCACACAGATACGCAGTATTTT. Its translation is CASSWGLGTGPHTDTQYF.

The V and J genes are TRBV10-3 and TRBJ2-6; no clear D gene. The CDR3 extends over 14 amino acids. V lost 4 bases and J lost 4, with 8 bases in between. Looked up from germline, CDR1 is ENHRY and CDR2 is SYGVKD. The DNA of the CDR3 is TGTGCCATCAGTGGGGGTGGAGGGGCCAACGTCCTGACTTTC. This gives the protein CAISGGGGANVLTF.

The genes are TRBV19 and TRBJ2-5; D could derive from TRBD1 or TRBD2 (5 bases each). CDR1 LNHDA and CDR2 SQIVND come from the germline V gene (reference sequence). The V and J ends lost 4 bases and 2 bases respectively, with 14 bases between them. The CDR3 has 15 amino acids. The CDR3 sequence is CASSNPGTRQETQYF. The CDR3 DNA reads TGTGCCAGTAGTAACCCCGGGACCAGACAAGAGACCCAGTACTTC.

This clonotype occurred many times. V gene TRBV28 combines with J gene TRBJ1-1; D not resolved. V lost 1 base and J 6 bases, leaving 15 bases between the germline ends. Per the germline V gene, CDR1 is MDHEN and CDR2 is SYDVKM. CDR3 size: 15 residues. The CDR3 coding sequence is TGTGCCAGCAGTTTATACGCGGCCACCTTCGCTGAAGCTTTCTTT. Translating gives CASSLYAATFAEAFF.

This clonotype was seen only a few times. This chain joins TRBV5-6 and TRBJ1-2; D unclear. This CDR3 region has 14 residues. In germline, CDR1 is SGHDT, CDR2 YYEEEE. V was cut by 2 bases and J by 2 bases, with 10 bases left in between. This CDR3 reads CASSFRGLNYGYTF. For the CDR3, the DNA is TGTGCCAGCAGCTTCCGTGGACTGAACTATGGCTACACCTTC. Full variable domain (remainder filled in from reference TRBV5-6 and TRBJ1-2): DAGVTQSPTHLIKTRGQQVTLRCSPKSGHDTVSWYQQALGQGPQFIFQYYEEEERQRGNFPDRFSGHQFPNYSSELNVNALLLGDSALYLCASSFRGLNYGYTFGSGTRLTVV.

The table lists this clonotype with a few counts. This chain connects TRBV11-2 to TRBJ2-6, with 10 bases that match TRBD1. The CDR3 is 19 amino acids. Germline values: CDR1 SGHAT, CDR2 FQNNGV. V was clipped by 4 bases and J by 2 bases; unmatched bases: 11. The chain's CDR3 is CASSSIRDRGLAGANVLTF. The CDR3 DNA follows: TGTGCCAGCAGCTCAATCCGGGACAGGGGTCTAGCTGGGGCCAACGTCCTGACTTTC. The full variable domain, rest sourced from reference TRBV11-2 and TRBJ2-6, is EAGVAQSPRYKIIEKRQSVAFWCNPISGHATLYWYQQILGQGPKLLIQFQNNGVVDDSQLPKDRFSAERLKGVDSTLKIQPAKLEDSAVYLCASSSIRDRGLAGANVLTFGAGSRLTVL.

This clonotype was counted only a few times. The chain has TRBV7-2 and TRBJ2-5; TRBD2 is a possible D gene (6 bases). CDR1 is SGHTA and CDR2 is FQGNSA in the germline V gene. There are 12 residues in the CDR3. The V end lost 7 bases, the J end lost 2 bases, and 8 bases lay between the germline ends. The CDR3 nucleotides read TGTGCCAGCACCGGACTACAAGAGACCCAGTACTTC. Its protein is CASTGLQETQYF. Using reference TRBV7-2 and TRBJ2-5 for the parts outside the CDR3, the full variable domain is GAGVSQSPSNKVTEKGKDVELRCDPISGHTALYWYRQSLGQGLEFLIYFQGNSAPDKSGLPSDRFSAERTGGSVSTLTIQRTQQEDSAVYLCASTGLQETQYFGPGTRLLVL.

The table lists this clonotype with many counts. The CDR3: CASTLGGLVKDTQYF. CDR3 nucleotides: TGTGCCAGCACTCTGGGCGGCCTTGTTAAAGATACGCAGTATTTT. This sequence joins TRBV12-3 or TRBV12-4 and TRBJ2-3, with D unresolved. This CDR3 is built from 15 residues. Trimming left V 7 bases short and J 5 bases short, with 19 bases between.

The gene calls are TRBV13 and TRBJ1-6; D gene ambiguous. This CDR3 is built from 13 residues. Germline CDR1 is PRHDT and CDR2 is FYEKMQ (reference sequence). Trimming removed 5 bases at V and 13 bases at J, with 15 bases between. In DNA form, the CDR3 reads TGTGCCAGCAGCCCCCACTCCGTTTTCCCCCTCCACTTT. Protein: CASSPHSVFPLHF.

In its sample, this clonotype was seen a few times. This chain uses TRBV7-9 with TRBJ1-3; maybe TRBD1 (6 bases). The V end was cut by 5 bases, the J end by 4 bases, with 15 bases between. Germline values: CDR1 SEHNR, CDR2 FQNEAQ (reference sequence). CDR3 length: 15 residues. The CDR3 is CASSLGAISGNTIYF. The CDR3, as DNA: TGTGCCAGCAGCCTGGGGGCGATCTCAGGAAACACCATATATTTT.

The chain is built from TRBV2 and TRBJ1-2, with D possibly TRBD1 on 5 matching bases. The CDR3 length is 13 residues. Germline CDR1 is SNHLY and CDR2 is FYNNEI. V gave up 11 bases and J gave up 7 bases, with 20 bases separating them. The DNA of the CDR3 is TGTGCCGCGTCAGGGATAGGTCTCTCTGGCTACACCTTC. As protein: CAASGIGLSGYTF.

This clonotype came up many times. This chain joins TRBV7-8 and TRBJ2-7; D unresolved. Germline-derived CDR1 and CDR2 are SGHVS and FQNEAQ. The CDR3 has 15 residues. Between the trimmed V and J ends, which lost 6 bases and 3 bases, there was a span of 18 bases. The CDR3 DNA reads as TGTGCCAGCAGGCCCGCCCCGAGTCTTAACTACGAGCAGTACTTC. Translating gives CASRPAPSLNYEQYF.

Ten or more counts support this clonotype. The chain uses TRBV28 and TRBJ1-5, with a weak D call TRBD1 (6 bases). Trimming pared 5 bases from V and 1 base from J, leaving 9 bases between. The CDR3 has 14 amino acids. Germline V gives CDR1 MDHEN, CDR2 SYDVKM. The CDR3 sequence is CASSQGLSNQPQHF. The CDR3 DNA is TGTGCCAGCAGTCAGGGGCTAAGCAATCAGCCCCAGCATTTT.

This clonotype was counted ten times or more. V usage is TRBV29-1 and J usage is TRBJ1-5; TRBD1 agrees at 8 bases. Germline V gives CDR1 SQVTM, CDR2 ANQGSEA. V was pared by 5 bases and J by 7 bases, with 10 bases of the junction left unmatched. CDR3 length: 14 residues. The CDR3 DNA sequence: TGCAGCGTTCGGACAGGGTCGAGCGGGCAGCCCCAGCATTTT. Protein: CSVRTGSSGQPQHF. Together with reference TRBV29-1 and TRBJ1-5, the CDR3 gives the full variable domain: SAVISQKPSRDICQRGTSLTIQCQVDSQVTMMFWYRQQPGQSLTLIATANQGSEATYESGFVIDKFPISRPNLTFSTLTVSNMSPEDSSIYLCSVRTGSSGQPQHFGDGTRLSIL.

This clonotype was counted a few times. The rearrangement uses TRBV7-2 and TRBJ2-2; 7 nucleotides line up with TRBD1. This CDR3 is 15 amino acids long. After removal of 5 bases from V and 6 bases from J, the junction contained 9 bases not matched to a gene. Germline CDR1 reads SGHTA; CDR2 reads FQGNSA. The CDR3 spells CASSRVGTEAGELFF. In DNA, the CDR3 is TGTGCCAGCAGCCGGGTAGGGACAGAGGCCGGGGAGCTGTTTTTT.

This clonotype was counted ten times or more. The chain combines TRBV9 with TRBJ1-6; D not resolved. This CDR3 has 14 residues. The germline V and J ends were trimmed by 0 bases and 10 bases, with 11 bases remaining between them. Per germline, CDR1 SGDLS and CDR2 YYNGEE. The CDR3, as DNA: TGTGCCAGCAGCGTAGAACCGGGCCGCTCACCCCTCCACTTT. It is translated as CASSVEPGRSPLHF.

The sample holds a few counts of this clonotype. The chain is built from TRBV27 and TRBJ1-6; TRBD1 might be the D (6 bases). CDR1 and CDR2 (germline): MNHEY, SMNVEV (reference sequence). The V end was cut by 5 bases, the J end by 8 bases, with 10 bases between. The CDR3 loop spans 13 amino acids. The CDR3 loop is CASSQRGDSPLHF. In nucleotides, the CDR3 is TGTGCCAGCAGTCAGAGGGGGGATTCACCCCTCCACTTT.

The rearrangement joins TRBV5-5 to TRBJ2-3, with D unresolved. The CDR3 has 14 residues. In germline, CDR1 is SGHKS, CDR2 YYEKEE (reference sequence). Trimming shortened V by 3 bases and J by 6 bases, and 14 bases separated the two germline ends. The CDR3 sequence: CASSSTLRWDTQYF. The DNA for the CDR3 is TGTGCCAGCAGCTCAACTCTAAGGTGGGATACGCAGTATTTT.

This clonotype was observed at least ten times. The V and J genes are TRBV20-1 and TRBJ2-3, with D tentatively TRBD1 (6 bases). The CDR3 covers 13 residues. Germline lookup yields CDR1 DFQATT and CDR2 SNEGSKA (reference sequence). Trimming took off 3 bases at V and 6 bases at J, with 13 bases between the two ends. As DNA, the CDR3 is TGCAGTGCTAGTGCGACAGGATCCGATACGCAGTATTTT. Protein: CSASATGSDTQYF.